A single sample gave rise to the 20 T cell receptor beta chains below, sequenced in a study of shared clonotypes between healthy human individuals. Clones were sequenced by immunoSEQ multiplex PCR, and TCRdb holds only the in-frame ones, with some missing. The repertoire holds about 2 million clones, roughly 95% seen once, with 0.1% to 0.15% in the top ten. The sequenced material came from naive CD4+ T cells sorted from blood. Subset noted: CD45RA+ positively selected. These receptors originate from a man between 18 and 35 years old in good health.

V gene TRBV9 combines with J gene TRBJ1-6; no reliable D call. From germline, CDR1 is SGDLS and CDR2 YYNGEE. Trimming pared 7 bases from V and 10 bases from J, leaving 15 bases between. CDR3 length: 13 residues. Here the CDR3 reads CASSESLESPLHF. CDR3 in DNA: TGTGCCAGCTCTGAAAGTCTCGAGTCACCCCTCCACTTT.

The chain combines TRBV6-5 with TRBJ2-1, with TRBD2 identical over 8 bases. The CDR3 consists of 16 residues. Losses at the gene ends were 4 bases for V and 0 bases for J; bases not matched to a gene: 5. Per germline, CDR1 MNHEY and CDR2 SVGAGI. The chain's CDR3 is CASSSLGTSSYNEQFF. CDR3 DNA sequence: TGTGCCAGCAGTTCCCTTGGGACTAGCTCCTACAATGAGCAGTTCTTC.

J is TRBJ2-5 and V is TRBV6-1, with unresolved D. The CDR3 totals 12 residues. CDR1 and CDR2 (germline): MNHNS, SASEGT. V lost 5 bases and J 1 base, leaving 5 bases between the germline ends. The CDR3 is CASSWSQETQYF. As DNA, the CDR3 is TGTGCCAGCAGTTGGAGCCAAGAGACCCAGTACTTC.

This clone was recorded only once. The chain joins TRBV27 to TRBJ2-7; D not certain. CDR1 is MNHEY, CDR2 SMNVEV, per germline (reference sequence). The CDR3 runs to 13 residues. Trimming stripped 5 bases from V and 7 bases from J, with 15 bases between. CDR3 loop: CASSPRRSGEQYF. Written as DNA, the CDR3 is TGTGCCAGCAGTCCCCGTAGGAGTGGTGAGCAGTACTTC.

The chain combines TRBV6-5 with TRBJ1-2; the D gene is possibly TRBD1 (6 bases). Trimming removed 5 bases from V and 4 bases from J, with 17 bases in between. Germline-derived CDR1 and CDR2 are MNHEY and SVGAGI. This CDR3 comprises 15 residues. This CDR3 reads CASSPLDRTFYGYTF. The CDR3 nucleotides read TGTGCCAGCAGTCCGCTGGACAGAACCTTCTATGGCTACACCTTC.

The genes are TRBV11-2 and TRBJ2-1; 10 bases are shared with TRBD1. V shed 7 bases and J 3 bases; nucleotides not matched to a gene: 9. The germline V gene encodes CDR1 SGHAT and CDR2 FQNNGV. This CDR3 contains 16 residues. CDR3 DNA sequence: TGTGCCAGCACTCGAGGGTGGGACAGGGGCTACAATGAGCAGTTCTTC. The encoded protein is CASTRGWDRGYNEQFF.

The rearrangement links TRBV5-1 to TRBJ2-3; D possibly corresponds to TRBD1 (5 bases). V was pared by 6 bases and J by 0 bases, with 11 bases between. Germline CDR1 and CDR2: SGHRS and YFSETQ. The CDR3 totals 14 residues. CDR3 bases: TGCGCCAGCACCCTGACAGTTAGCACAGATACGCAGTATTTT. It encodes CASTLTVSTDTQYF.

Only one count was recorded for this clone. The rearrangement links TRBV7-2 to TRBJ2-7; weak D call: TRBD1 (6 bases). The CDR3 totals 14 residues. From germline, CDR1 is SGHTA and CDR2 FQGNSA. The V and J ends lost 1 base and 6 bases respectively, with 13 bases between them. The CDR3 loop reads CASSLGGLVREQYF. Written as DNA, the CDR3 is TGTGCCAGCAGCTTAGGGGGGCTAGTCCGCGAGCAGTACTTC.

The chain is built from TRBV7-3 and TRBJ2-3; D remains unclear. Germline lookup yields CDR1 SGHTA and CDR2 FQGTGA. The CDR3 totals 15 residues. V lost 0 bases and J 6 bases, leaving 13 bases between the germline ends. CDR3 sequence reads: CASSLTLTPSDTQYF. CDR3 bases: TGTGCCAGCAGCTTAACATTGACACCCTCGGATACGCAGTATTTT.

The rearrangement uses TRBV10-3 and TRBJ2-7; D might be TRBD1 (6 bases). The ends were cut back, 0 bases at V and 1 base at J, with 13 bases in the middle. The germline CDR1 and CDR2 sequences are ENHRY and SYGVKD. The CDR3 covers 16 residues. CDR3 sequence: CAISESGGASSYEQYF. In DNA form, the CDR3 reads TGTGCCATCAGTGAGTCAGGGGGAGCATCATCCTACGAGCAGTACTTC.

V usage is TRBV28 and J usage is TRBJ2-7, with no clear D. The germline V gene has CDR1 MDHEN and CDR2 SYDVKM. The CDR3 is 14 residues long. V lost 8 bases and J 0 bases, leaving 14 bases between the germline ends. CDR3 protein: CASVAPLSSYEQYF. CDR3 in DNA: TGTGCCAGCGTTGCCCCTTTAAGCTCCTACGAGCAGTACTTC.

V gene TRBV19 combines with J gene TRBJ2-3; TRBD2 might be the D (5 bases). CDR3 size: 15 residues. Looked up from germline, CDR1 is LNHDA and CDR2 is SQIVND (reference sequence). V gave up 5 bases and J gave up 7 bases, with 19 bases separating them. The CDR3 coding sequence is TGTGCCAGTAGTGACCAGGCGGCGGGTCGGTATACGCAGTATTTT. Its translation: CASSDQAAGRYTQYF.

As to this clone: This may be a read error: a much more frequent sequence differs by one nucleotide. Distinct nucleotide sequences in the sample also encode this CDR3. CDR3 in DNA: TGTGCCTGGAGTGGACAGCTGAACACCGGGGAGCTGTTTTTC. Amino acid sequence: CAWSGQLNTGELFF. The gene calls are TRBV30 and TRBJ2-2; D possibly uses TRBD1 or TRBD2 (5 bases each). Germline V gene data show CDR1 as GTSNPN and CDR2 as SVGIG (reference sequence). There are 14 residues in the CDR3. The full variable domain, rest sourced from reference TRBV30 and TRBJ2-2, is SQTIHQWPATLVQPVGSPLSLECTVEGTSNPNLYWYRQAAGRGLQLLFYSVGIGQISSEVPQNLSASRPQDRQFILSSKKLLLSDSGFYLCAWSGQLNTGELFFGEGSRLTVL.

V gene TRBV5-1 combines with J gene TRBJ1-2, with TRBD1 as a possible D gene (5 bases). Trimming took 6 bases from V and 5 from J, leaving 17 bases between them. CDR1 SGHRS and CDR2 YFSETQ come from the germline V gene. This CDR3 has 14 amino acids. The CDR3 DNA follows: TGCGCCAGCACCACCAGGGAGGGCACATATGGCTACACCTTC. Translating it yields CASTTREGTYGYTF.

The V call is TRBV18, the J call TRBJ1-1, with D unresolved. The germline V and J ends were trimmed by 4 bases and 3 bases, with 9 bases remaining between them. Germline CDR1 and CDR2: KGHSH and LQKENI. The CDR3 sequence is 13 residues long. The CDR3 loop reads CASSLLQDTEAFF. The CDR3 DNA reads as TGTGCCAGCTCACTACTACAAGACACTGAAGCTTTCTTT. Looking up the rest from reference TRBV18 and TRBJ1-1 gives the full variable domain: NAGVMQNPRHLVRRRGQEARLRCSPMKGHSHVYWYRQLPEEGLKFMVYLQKENIIDESGMPKERFSAEFPKEGPSILRIQQVVRGDSAAYFCASSLLQDTEAFFGQGTRLTVV.

This sequence joins TRBV7-9 and TRBJ2-5; weak D call: TRBD2 (5 bases). The germline V and J ends were trimmed by 3 bases and 2 bases, with 10 bases remaining between them. Germline assignment: CDR1 SEHNR and CDR2 FQNEAQ (reference sequence). This CDR3 spans 14 amino acids. This CDR3 is CASSFERIQETQYF. CDR3 bases: TGTGCCAGCAGCTTCGAGCGGATACAAGAGACCCAGTACTTC.

The chain joins TRBV6-5 to TRBJ1-2, with D perhaps matching TRBD1 (5 bases). Germline CDR1 reads MNHEY; CDR2 reads SVGAGI. This CDR3 region has 13 residues. Trimming shortened V by 3 bases and J by 8 bases, and 13 bases separated the two germline ends. Here the CDR3 reads CASSYSRERGYTF. The CDR3, as DNA: TGTGCCAGCAGTTATTCCAGGGAGCGCGGCTACACCTTC.

The chain combines TRBV27 with TRBJ2-5; a weak D match, TRBD2 (5 bases). CDR1 and CDR2 (germline): MNHEY, SMNVEV (reference sequence). Trimming took off 0 bases at V and 1 base at J, with 18 bases between the two ends. The CDR3 runs to 18 residues. The CDR3 coding sequence is TGTGCCAGCAGTTTATCGGGATTAGGGCGGGTAGCCCAAGAGACCCAGTACTTC. Translated: CASSLSGLGRVAQETQYF.

This clone was seen a few times. V is TRBV4-3 and J is TRBJ1-5; 8 bases line up with TRBD1. Looked up from germline, CDR1 is LGHNA and CDR2 is YSLEER. The CDR3 extends over 15 amino acids. V lost 4 bases to trimming and J lost 1 base; unmatched junction nucleotides: 3. DNA of the CDR3: TGCGCCAGCAGCCTGGACAGGGCAAGCAATCAGCCCCAGCATTTT. As protein: CASSLDRASNQPQHF.

The chain recombines TRBV5-1 with TRBJ2-1; tentative D call: TRBD1 (6 bases). From germline, CDR1 is SGHRS and CDR2 YFSETQ. Trimming took off 2 bases at V and 8 bases at J, with 20 bases between the two ends. CDR3 length equals 16 residues. CDR3 coding DNA: TGCGCCAGCAGCTTACCCCGACAGGTCGGAAGCTATGAGCAGTTCTTC. It codes for CASSLPRQVGSYEQFF.